The 23 T cell receptor beta chains below all came from one sample that was sequenced in a study of blood T cell repertoires in COVID-19. Clones were read by immunoSEQ multiplex PCR, and TCRdb kept only the in-frame ones, dropping some. Among about 340,000 clones listed, around 82% were seen once. Material for sequencing was peripheral blood. All receptors come from a man aged 25 to 45 with active or convalescent COVID-19.

This clone occurred once. The chain couples TRBV29-1 to TRBJ2-1, with D possibly being TRBD1 (6 bases). The germline gives CDR1 SQVTM, CDR2 ANQGSEA. Between the trimmed V and J ends, which lost 5 bases and 6 bases, there was a span of 14 bases. The CDR3 is made up of 13 amino acids. This CDR3 reads CSVNRVTFNEQFF. CDR3 in DNA: TGCAGCGTTAACAGGGTTACGTTCAATGAGCAGTTCTTC.

The V gene is TRBV5-6, the J gene TRBJ2-5; no firm D call. V was pared by 6 bases and J by 3 bases, with 12 bases between. The length of the CDR3 is 13 residues. The V gene's germline CDR1 is SGHDT and CDR2 YYEEEE. CDR3 in amino acids: CASTQTLEETQYF. The CDR3 DNA reads TGTGCCAGCACCCAGACCCTAGAAGAGACCCAGTACTTC.

The V call is TRBV7-2, the J call TRBJ2-3; D is perhaps TRBD2 (5 bases). Trimming cost V 2 bases and J 3 bases, with 21 bases left between them. The CDR3 has 18 amino acids. CDR1 and CDR2 from the germline V gene are SGHTA and FQGNSA. The CDR3, as DNA: TGTGCCAGCAGCTTATATGGGCGGGTAGTGATGAGTACAGATACGCAGTATTTT. It is translated as CASSLYGRVVMSTDTQYF.

This clone was observed once. V usage is TRBV27 and J usage is TRBJ1-6, with D possibly matching TRBD1 (6 bases). This CDR3 is built from 14 residues. Trimming took 3 bases from V and 5 from J, leaving 8 bases between them. Germline values: CDR1 MNHEY, CDR2 SMNVEV (reference sequence). Here the CDR3 reads CASSFRGHNSPLHF. DNA of the CDR3: TGTGCCAGCAGTTTCAGGGGCCATAATTCACCCCTCCACTTT.

The chain couples TRBV24-1 to TRBJ2-3, with 7 nucleotides matching TRBD2. This CDR3 region has 19 residues. CDR1 is KGHDR and CDR2 is SFDVKD in the germline V gene. The junction had 22 bases not matched to a gene; V was cut back by 2 bases and J by 9 bases. The CDR3 loop reads CATSDSGRQGRAGEETQYF. The DNA for the CDR3 is TGTGCCACCAGTGATTCGGGCCGCCAAGGGAGGGCGGGAGAGGAAACGCAGTATTTT.

This chain connects TRBV10-3 to TRBJ2-1; TRBD2 matches 10 bases. V trimming: 5 bases; J trimming: 0 bases; junction bases outside the gene matches: 4. This CDR3 spans 16 amino acids. Germline V gives CDR1 ENHRY, CDR2 SYGVKD. The DNA of the CDR3 is TGTGCCATCAGTACTAGCGGGAAGAGCTCCTACAATGAGCAGTTCTTC. This sequence encodes CAISTSGKSSYNEQFF.

This clone was seen ten or more times. The rearrangement links TRBV5-1 to TRBJ1-1; 11 nucleotides agree with TRBD1. The CDR3 covers 15 residues. CDR1 is SGHRS, CDR2 YFSETQ, per germline. J lost 4 bases, V lost 2 bases, and 4 bases had no gene match. The CDR3 protein is CASSFGDRGFTEAFF. The CDR3 bases are TGCGCCAGCAGCTTCGGGGACAGGGGGTTCACTGAAGCTTTCTTT.

The chain carries TRBV2 and TRBJ2-3; 12 bases match TRBD2. Unmatched junction bases numbered 3, after V lost 4 bases and J lost 4 bases. Germline lookup yields CDR1 SNHLY and CDR2 FYNNEI. The CDR3 totals 15 residues. CDR3 nucleotide sequence: TGTGCCAGCAGTGTGACTAGCGGGAGTGCAGATACGCAGTATTTT. Encoded protein: CASSVTSGSADTQYF.

The V gene is TRBV7-8, the J gene TRBJ1-3; D ambiguous. Germline CDR1 reads SGHVS; CDR2 reads FQNEAQ. With 8 bases removed from V and 0 bases from J, the gap between germline ends came to 17 bases. This CDR3 contains 16 residues. The CDR3 DNA follows: TGTGCCAGCGCCCCCCTGGGAGGGCTCTCTGGAAACACCATATATTTT. It codes for CASAPLGGLSGNTIYF.

The V and J genes are TRBV28 and TRBJ1-5, with a weak D call TRBD1 (5 bases). This CDR3 spans 14 amino acids. The V gene lost 5 bases and the J gene lost 10 bases, with 18 bases spanning the gap. The germline gives CDR1 MDHEN, CDR2 SYDVKM. The chain's CDR3 is CASSDGGGVLPQHF. In DNA, the CDR3 is TGTGCCAGCAGTGATGGGGGAGGAGTTCTACCCCAGCATTTT.

This clone has more than one count but fewer than ten. The chain combines TRBV5-4 with TRBJ2-2, with D unresolved. Germline V gene data show CDR1 as SGHNT and CDR2 as YYREEE (reference sequence). This CDR3 is built from 12 residues. The V end lost 0 bases, the J end lost 6 bases, and 3 bases lay between the germline ends. The DNA for the CDR3 is TGTGCCAGCAGCTTGGGCGCCGGGGAGCTGTTTTTT. This gives the protein CASSLGAGELFF.

This chain links TRBV6-5 with TRBJ2-5; TRBD2 might be the D (6 bases). Germline V gene sequence: CDR1 MNHEY, CDR2 SVGAGI. V lost 6 bases and J 4 bases, leaving 12 bases between the germline ends. This CDR3 spans 13 amino acids. The CDR3 region is CASSGTRTETQYF. The CDR3 nucleotides read TGTGCCAGCAGCGGGACTCGTACAGAGACCCAGTACTTC.

The rearrangement joins TRBV19 to TRBJ2-1; tentatively, D is TRBD1 (5 bases). Trimming left V 5 bases short and J 2 bases short, with 13 bases between. CDR1 LNHDA and CDR2 SQIVND come from the germline V gene (reference sequence). This CDR3 contains 15 residues. CDR3 nucleotide sequence: TGTGCCAGTAGTCAAGACAGTTCCCCCTACAATGAGCAGTTCTTC. Translating gives CASSQDSSPYNEQFF. The whole variable domain, remainder taken from reference TRBV19 and TRBJ2-1, is DGGITQSPKYLFRKEGQNVTLSCEQNLNHDAMYWYRQDPGQGLRLIYYSQIVNDFQKGDIAEGYSVSREKKESFPLTVTSAQKNPTAFYLCASSQDSSPYNEQFFGPGTRLTVL.

V and J are TRBV4-1 and TRBJ2-7; 11 nucleotides match TRBD1. Trimming cost V 4 bases and J 3 bases; bases outside gene matches: 5. CDR3 length: 15 residues. Germline V gives CDR1 MGHRA, CDR2 YSYEKL. CDR3 amino acids: CASSRFGTGGYEQYF. The CDR3 region has the DNA TGCGCCAGCAGCCGTTTCGGGACAGGGGGCTACGAGCAGTACTTC.

This clone was counted a few times. The rearrangement joins TRBV19 to TRBJ1-1; D is uncertain. This CDR3 spans 14 amino acids. V lost 7 bases and J lost 4, with 16 bases in between. Germline-derived CDR1 and CDR2 are LNHDA and SQIVND (reference sequence). The CDR3 spells CASTSPGKGTEAFF. CDR3 DNA sequence: TGTGCCAGTACCTCTCCGGGGAAGGGCACTGAAGCTTTCTTT.

This chain joins TRBV14 and TRBJ2-3, with D unresolved. The germline CDR1 and CDR2 sequences are SGHDN and FVKESK. This CDR3 spans 18 amino acids. V shed 0 bases and J shed 2 bases, with 18 bases lying between them. The CDR3 DNA sequence: TGTGCCAGCAGCCAAGAAAAATCTCAGGCCCCGCTCACAGATACGCAGTATTTT. It is translated as CASSQEKSQAPLTDTQYF. The complete variable domain, with remaining parts taken from reference TRBV14 and TRBJ2-3, reads EAGVTQFPSHSVIEKGQTVTLRCDPISGHDNLYWYRRVMGKEIKFLLHFVKESKQDESGMPNNRFLAERTGGTYSTLKVQPAELEDSGVYFCASSQEKSQAPLTDTQYFGPGTRLTVL.

This sequence joins TRBV12-3 or TRBV12-4 and TRBJ1-5; no clear D gene. CDR3 length: 13 amino acids. Trimming pared 8 bases from V and 2 bases from J, leaving 10 bases between. CDR3 in amino acids: CASCRGGNQPQHF. As DNA, the CDR3 is TGTGCCAGCTGTAGAGGTGGCAATCAGCCCCAGCATTTT.

The chain is built from TRBV18 and TRBJ1-2; no firm D call. The CDR3 totals 14 residues. The germline V gene encodes CDR1 KGHSH and CDR2 LQKENI. Trimming took off 3 bases at V and 1 base at J, with 9 bases between the two ends. The CDR3 spells CASSPREINYGYTF. The CDR3 nucleotides are TGTGCCAGCTCACCGAGAGAGATTAACTATGGCTACACCTTC.

The rearrangement uses TRBV15 and TRBJ2-1, with 9 bases lining up with TRBD2. This CDR3 has 17 residues. The V and J ends lost 1 base and 3 bases, in that order; junction bases with no gene match: 7. From germline, CDR1 is LNHNV and CDR2 YYDKDF (reference sequence). The DNA for the CDR3 is TGTGCCACCAGCAGAGGCGTCCTAGCGGGGAACTACAATGAGCAGTTCTTC. Protein sequence: CATSRGVLAGNYNEQFF.

The CDR3 DNA is TGTGCCAGCAGCTTGCTAGCGGGAGTGGAAGATACGCAGTATTTT. As protein: CASSLLAGVEDTQYF. The J gene is TRBJ2-3, the V gene TRBV7-6, with 10 bases fitting TRBD2. This CDR3 is 15 amino acids long. Germline V gives CDR1 SGHVS, CDR2 FNYEAQ. J was trimmed by 5 bases and V by 3 bases; bases with no gene match: 5. The full variable domain, rest sourced from reference TRBV7-6 and TRBJ2-3, is GAGVSQSPRYKVTKRGQDVALRCDPISGHVSLYWYRQALGQGPEFLTYFNYEAQQDKSGLPNDRFSAERPEGSISTLTIQRTEQRDSAMYRCASSLLAGVEDTQYFGPGTRLTVL.

The V gene is TRBV30, the J gene TRBJ1-1; TRBD1 agrees at 7 bases. Germline V gives CDR1 GTSNPN, CDR2 SVGIG (reference sequence). V lost 8 bases and J lost 5; bases outside the gene matches: 11. The CDR3 runs 13 residues. The CDR3 DNA is TGTGCCCGTAGACAGGGACCGGGGACTGAAGCTTTCTTT. Protein: CARRQGPGTEAFF.

This clone was observed a handful of times. The chain has TRBV5-4 and TRBJ2-7, with TRBD2 matching 8 bases. The germline V gene has CDR1 SGHNT and CDR2 YYREEE (reference sequence). The ends lost 3 bases at V and 3 bases at J; junction bases unmatched: 5. This CDR3 has 14 amino acids. In nucleotides, the CDR3 is TGTGCCAGCAGCTCCTTCGGGGGGGGCTACGAGCAGTACTTC. Its translation: CASSSFGGGYEQYF. The entire variable domain, with the rest obtained from reference TRBV5-4 and TRBJ2-7, is as follows: ETGVTQSPTHLIKTRGQQVTLRCSSQSGHNTVSWYQQALGQGPQFIFQYYREEENGRGNFPPRFSGLQFPNYSSELNVNALELDDSALYLCASSSFGGGYEQYFGPGTRLTVT.

The chain has TRBV5-1 and TRBJ1-1, with 9 bases identical to TRBD1. The CDR3 runs 14 residues. Germline-derived CDR1 and CDR2 are SGHRS and YFSETQ. V gave up 2 bases and J gave up 6 bases; unmatched junction bases: 5. CDR3 sequence (DNA): TGCGCCAGCAGCTTACAGGGGGCGAGGGCTGAAGCTTTCTTT. Protein: CASSLQGARAEAFF.